The sequence of this T cell receptor beta chain was determined in a study of CD8+CD57+ T cells in acquired aplastic anemia. The CDR3 has 13 residues. The V gene lost 3 bases and the J gene lost 7 bases, with 7 bases spanning the gap. Germline CDR1 reads MNHNS; CDR2 reads SASEGT. This clonotype was observed a handful of times. The antigen remains unidentified. Broader study findings: Lower diversity marked CD8+CD57+ cells in patients, relative to total CD4+ and CD8+ pools.

Genomic DNA templated the TCR beta VDJ and CDR3 profiling. MiXCR, run by TCRdb on the reads, gives a single entry per CDR3 protein. This sample has 17,000 or so distinct CDR3 sequences, with less than 45% found just once. CD8+CD57+ cell expansion had been shown by flow cytometry in patients chosen for sequencing. Sample: CD8+CD57+ T cells sorted from PBMCs. Described subset: bead-enriched CD8+CD57+ effector memory T cells from SAA patients. The receptor comes from a human donor with aplastic anemia. The J gene is TRBJ1-6, the V gene TRBV6-1; no definite D call. Here the CDR3 reads CASSDAENSPLHF. The CDR3 DNA reads TGTGCCAGCAGTGACGCAGAGAATTCACCCCTCCACTTT.